Reported below is one TCR beta chain. In this sample, this clonotype turned up a few times. What antigen it recognizes has not been identified. No much larger clonotype is one base removed from it; base qualities were not supplied. Stable Graves' hyperthyroidism was defined as no progression to ophthalmopathy during 18 months of follow-up. Hyperthyroidism patients were newly diagnosed, with disease duration under 2 months, and aged 18 to 65 years. Patients with uncontrolled infections, other autoimmune diseases, pregnancy or lactation were excluded. Diagnoses were established on the basis of clinical symptoms, serum thyroxine and TRAb, thyroid ultrasound, and orbital computed tomography. PBMCs were separated from 10 ml of fresh peripheral blood using Ficoll-Paque density gradient centrifugation. Total RNA was extracted with Trizol reagent, and quality was checked on an Agilent 2100 Bioanalyzer. These data originate in a study of T cells in Graves' hyperthyroidism and ophthalmopathy (dated by TCRdb to about 2019). Study-level background: Peripheral blood was collected at initial diagnosis, before any treatment. To identify TCR V-J signatures that set the groups apart, the researchers used a discovery cohort of 100 or so patients, made up of approximately 43 with Graves' ophthalmopathy and 55 to 65 with stable Graves' hyperthyroidism. Prospective prediction of ophthalmopathy was tested in an independent validation cohort of approximately 19 hyperthyroidism patients and around 16 patients who later progressed to ophthalmopathy. The 95 to 100 discovery patients were divided at random into training and test sets in a 7:3 ratio. The study also compared thyroid tissue and blood T-cell repertoires from 6 or 7 Graves' hyperthyroidism patients. After blood sampling, hyperthyroidism patients were treated with methimazole at a starting dose of 30 mg daily, and ophthalmopathy patients were treated with high-dose intravenous methylprednisolone. TCR Vbeta CDR3 sequencing of 135 peripheral blood samples (roughly 43 ophthalmopathy, over 70 hyperthyroidism and approximately 17 progressor patients) is reported in the paper. Findings and caveats that apply to the study as a whole: Sample size was not statistically predetermined, and blinding of investigators to group allocation was not performed. Most expanded thyroid clonotypes (frequency above 0.001) were also found in blood, which suggests that blood repertoires may mirror thyroid immune responses. A 13 V-J signature model separated ophthalmopathy from stable hyperthyroidism, with around 91% sensitivity and about 81% specificity in cross-validation and 80%/75% in testing. In validation, the model predicted progression to ophthalmopathy with approximately 69% sensitivity and over 72% specificity, a median of approximately 6.7 months before onset.

Trimming removed 11 bases from V and 2 bases from J, leaving 12 bases between the germline ends. Counted from cysteine to phenylalanine, this CDR3 has 12 amino acids. The sequence is cut down to CDR3 DNA, 36 bases in frame from base 1. CDR1 and CDR2 are drawn from the germline V gene (reference sequence): SEHNR, FQNEAQ. The TCR beta CDR3 regions were amplified from RNA transcripts. The first round of RT-PCR for the TCR CDR3 was performed with the HTBI primer set and the Qiagen OneStep RT-PCR kit. Libraries were constructed in a second round of multiplex PCR, after which size selection and purification were performed. Libraries were sequenced paired-end with 100 bp reads on an Illumina HiSeq2000. Under the source paper's analysis protocol: SOAPnuke was used to process the raw data, with reads discarded if the reads contained adapters or uncalled bases, had a mean Phred below 15, or lacked an exact constant-primer or identifier match. COPE v1.2.5 was used to merge high-quality paired reads, and clonotypes were defined as unique nucleotide sequences. Clonotypes were aligned to IMGT TRBV, TRBD and TRBJ reference segments using MiTCR v1.1. Analysis was restricted to V-J combinations with a frequency above 0.0001, which covered roughly 99% of repertoires. The TCS score was defined as the ratio of F50 (clonal expansion) to E x V (chaos), calculated using BLOSUM62-based TCRdist between CDR3 peptides within each V-J. Welch's t-statistics and random forest reduced roughly 530 V-J features to roughly 13, which were used in a naive Bayes classifier (R e1071). The public reads were reanalyzed by TCRdb: fastp trimming at Q25, MiXCR alignment, in-frame beta chains only. For every CDR3 protein sequence, its rows merge into one entry that carries the most common genes and DNA. TCRdb's processing, not the authors' own work, is the source of the V and J calls. The sample has hundreds of thousands of distinct CDR3 sequences on record, approximately 25% of them singletons. The ten largest clonotypes hold roughly 70% of the sample.

The sequenced material came from blood. This receptor was taken from a man in his forties or fifties with Graves' hyperthyroidism. The chain is assembled from TRBV7-9 and TRBJ2-5; the D call is tentative, TRBD1 or TRBD2, as each matches 5 bases. The DNA is TGTGCCGGAAGAGGGGATCAAGAGACCCAGTACTTC. Translated, this gives CAGRGDQETQYF.